This entry lists 30 T cell receptor beta chains sequenced from one sample in a study of T cell responses to AZD1222 COVID-19 vaccine. TCRdb's table, derived via immunoSEQ multiplex PCR, lists solely in-frame clones and lacks some. The repertoire holds around 89,000 clones, 85% to 90% seen once, with 9.5% to 13% in the top ten. This specimen consisted of peripheral blood, obtained on day 0 of AZD1222 vaccination. All receptors come from an adult in good health.

The chain combines TRBV28 with TRBJ2-6; D might be TRBD2 (5 bases). The CDR3 is made up of 15 amino acids. The ends were cut back, 6 bases at V and 1 base at J, with 10 bases in the middle. Germline V gene sequence: CDR1 MDHEN, CDR2 SYDVKM. CDR3 protein: CASSRPGSGANVLTF. The CDR3 DNA sequence: TGTGCCAGCAGCCGCCCGGGATCTGGGGCCAACGTCCTGACTTTC.

The chain couples TRBV5-1 to TRBJ1-1; D is unresolved. The length of the CDR3 is 14 residues. V lost 0 bases, J lost 2 bases, and 8 bases lay in between. Germline assignment: CDR1 SGHRS and CDR2 YFSETQ. Here the CDR3 reads CASSLAQANTEAFF. The CDR3 DNA follows: TGCGCCAGCAGCTTGGCGCAGGCCAACACTGAAGCTTTCTTT.

V usage is TRBV19 and J usage is TRBJ2-7, with 8 bases identical to TRBD1. In germline, CDR1 is LNHDA, CDR2 SQIVND (reference sequence). Germline trimming cut 6 bases from V and 2 bases from J; bases unmatched to any gene: 9. CDR3 length: 15 residues. The CDR3 DNA reads TGTGCCAGTAGAATCGCCGGGACAGGACCCTACGAGCAGTACTTC. It encodes CASRIAGTGPYEQYF.

This chain links TRBV7-9 with TRBJ2-1, with TRBD2 matching 10 bases. Germline V CDR1 and CDR2: SEHNR, FQNEAQ (reference sequence). The J segment lost 2 bases and the V segment lost 5 bases, leaving 3 bases of the junction unmatched. The CDR3 is 15 residues long. The CDR3 loop reads CASSLLAGAYNEQFF. In DNA form, the CDR3 reads TGTGCCAGCAGCCTGCTAGCGGGAGCCTACAATGAGCAGTTCTTC.

CDR3 residues: CAWGDLNSPLHF. The DNA for the CDR3 is TGTGCCTGGGGGGACCTCAATTCACCCCTCCACTTT. The J gene is TRBJ1-6, the V gene TRBV30, with D tentatively TRBD1 (5 bases). This CDR3 is 12 amino acids long. Germline V CDR1 and CDR2: GTSNPN, SVGIG (reference sequence). V shed 5 bases and J shed 7 bases, with 9 bases lying between them.

This chain joins TRBV3-1 (or the pseudogene TRBV3-2) and TRBJ1-2, with TRBD1 as a possible D gene (5 bases). CDR1 LGHDT and CDR2 YNNKEL come from the germline V gene (reference sequence). The CDR3 has 14 residues. Trimming pared 0 bases from V and 5 bases from J, leaving 10 bases between. The chain's CDR3 is CASSQDFREYGYTF. Here the CDR3 DNA reads TGTGCCAGCAGCCAAGATTTCAGGGAGTATGGCTACACCTTC.

CDR3 coding DNA: TGCGCCAGCAGCCCCGGACAGGGTGGGGTCGGTGAAGCTTTCTTT. Its translation is CASSPGQGGVGEAFF. The chain couples TRBV5-1 to TRBJ1-1; 8 nucleotides align to TRBD1. The CDR3 sequence is 15 residues long. V gave up 4 bases and J gave up 7 bases; unmatched junction bases: 12. In germline, CDR1 is SGHRS, CDR2 YFSETQ.

V gene TRBV5-5 combines with J gene TRBJ1-3; no clear D gene. The V end lost 2 bases, the J end lost 0 bases, and 9 bases lay between the germline ends. The CDR3 is 15 amino acids. Germline V gene data show CDR1 as SGHKS and CDR2 as YYEKEE (reference sequence). The CDR3 DNA sequence: TGTGCCAGCAGCTTTCTATCTCACTCTGGAAACACCATATATTTT. Translated, it gives CASSFLSHSGNTIYF.

The chain is built from TRBV9 and TRBJ2-7, with TRBD1 as a possible D gene (6 bases). Per germline, CDR1 SGDLS and CDR2 YYNGEE. V was pared by 0 bases and J by 1 base, with 8 bases between. The CDR3 spans 14 residues. The CDR3 DNA is TGTGCCAGCAGCGTAGGGGACATTTCCTACGAGCAGTACTTC. Its protein is CASSVGDISYEQYF.

This clone has ten or more counts. The V gene is TRBV3-1 (or the pseudogene TRBV3-2), the J gene TRBJ1-1; unclear D gene. Germline loops: CDR1 LGHDT, CDR2 YNNKEL (reference sequence). V lost 1 base, J lost 6 bases, and 9 bases lay in between. The CDR3 is 13 residues long. CDR3 loop: CASSQGGQPEAFF. The CDR3 DNA sequence: TGTGCCAGCAGCCAAGGTGGGCAGCCTGAAGCTTTCTTT.

The rearrangement links TRBV6-5 to TRBJ2-7; D not resolved. CDR3 size: 14 residues. V shed 6 bases and J shed 11 bases, with 23 bases lying between them. Germline CDR1 and CDR2: MNHEY and SVGAGI. For the CDR3, the DNA is TGTGCCAGCAGCGTGGGCCCGGTCATTACGTGGGAGTACTTC. Protein: CASSVGPVITWEYF.

The rearrangement joins TRBV5-1 to TRBJ1-4; no firm D call. CDR1 is SGHRS and CDR2 is YFSETQ in the germline V gene. CDR3 length equals 14 residues. Deletions cut 5 bases from V and 0 bases from J, with 8 bases between. CDR3 sequence: CASRSGPTNEKLFF. The CDR3 DNA is TGCGCCAGCAGAAGCGGGCCAACTAATGAAAAACTGTTTTTT.

The chain has TRBV20-1 and TRBJ2-7, with D unresolved. The CDR3 loop spans 12 amino acids. The ends were cut back, 3 bases at V and 4 bases at J, with 10 bases in the middle. Germline V gives CDR1 DFQATT, CDR2 SNEGSKA (reference sequence). CDR3 loop: CSASADLYEQYF. DNA for the CDR3: TGCAGTGCTAGTGCCGACCTTTACGAGCAGTACTTC.

J is TRBJ1-1 and V is TRBV19; possible D gene TRBD1, 6 bases. Trimming took 6 bases from V and 4 from J, leaving 15 bases between them. The CDR3 has 14 amino acids. The germline gives CDR1 LNHDA, CDR2 SQIVND (reference sequence). The CDR3 DNA sequence: TGTGCCAGTAGATATACACGGGACACCACTGAAGCTTTCTTT. Amino acids: CASRYTRDTTEAFF.

J is TRBJ1-2 and V is TRBV10-3; TRBD1 is a possible D gene (6 bases). The germline V gene encodes CDR1 ENHRY and CDR2 SYGVKD. V was clipped by 2 bases and J by 4 bases, with 14 bases between them. The CDR3 loop spans 15 amino acids. CDR3 amino acids: CAISEGPGDSYGYTF. The CDR3 DNA reads TGTGCCATCAGTGAGGGACCAGGGGATAGCTATGGCTACACCTTC.

The V gene is TRBV27, the J gene TRBJ1-6; 8 nucleotides match TRBD1. Germline CDR1 is MNHEY and CDR2 is SMNVEV (reference sequence). The CDR3 has 15 amino acids. The V gene end was trimmed by 6 bases and the J gene end by 9 bases; junction bases not matched to a gene: 10. CDR3 sequence (DNA): TGTGCCAGCAGCTCCGGACAGGGAAATCGTTCACCCCTCCACTTT. Protein sequence: CASSSGQGNRSPLHF.

V gene TRBV7-6 combines with J gene TRBJ1-1; 10 positions agree with TRBD1. CDR3 size: 16 residues. Trimming took 1 base from V and 4 from J; bases not matched to a gene: 6. Germline-derived CDR1 and CDR2 are SGHVS and FNYEAQ. This CDR3 is CASSLGSGQGSTEAFF. The CDR3 nucleotides read TGTGCCAGCAGCTTAGGATCGGGACAGGGGAGCACTGAAGCTTTCTTT.

The gene calls are TRBV7-2 and TRBJ1-1, with D perhaps matching TRBD1 (6 bases). V lost 5 bases, J lost 7 bases, and 17 bases lay in between. Germline V CDR1 and CDR2: SGHTA, FQGNSA. CDR3 length: 14 residues. The CDR3 nucleotides read TGTGCCAGCAGCAACCGTCAGGGGAAGGTTGAAGCTTTCTTT. It translates to CASSNRQGKVEAFF.

This chain uses TRBV6-4 with TRBJ2-3, with TRBD2 as a possible D gene (5 bases). The CDR3 loop spans 15 amino acids. CDR1 is MRHNA, CDR2 SNTAGT, per germline. V was clipped by 6 bases and J by 0 bases, with 13 bases between them. CDR3 in amino acids: CASSIFRTSTDTQYF. The CDR3 DNA follows: TGTGCCAGCAGCATCTTCAGGACTAGCACAGATACGCAGTATTTT.

The chain couples TRBV5-3 to TRBJ2-5; tentatively, D is TRBD1 or TRBD2 (5 bases each). TRBV5-3 is labeled an ORF, and its function is uncertain. The CDR3 spans 14 residues. V shed 5 bases and J shed 1 base, with 12 bases lying between them. As DNA, the CDR3 is TGTGCCAGAAGGTGGTGGGGGACCCAAGAGACCCAGTACTTC. Translating gives CARRWWGTQETQYF.

The rearrangement uses TRBV2 and TRBJ1-2, with TRBD1 as a possible D gene (5 bases). CDR1 and CDR2 from the germline V gene are SNHLY and FYNNEI. The V end lost 4 bases, the J end lost 7 bases, and 13 bases lay between the germline ends. The CDR3 sequence is 13 residues long. The CDR3 DNA follows: TGTGCCAGCAGTGGGGACGGGGGTGGTGGCTACACCTTC. It is translated as CASSGDGGGGYTF.

The genes are TRBV27 and TRBJ1-2, with a weak D call TRBD1 (6 bases). This CDR3 has 13 amino acids. The germline V and J ends were trimmed by 5 bases and 6 bases, with 13 bases remaining between them. Germline V gene data show CDR1 as MNHEY and CDR2 as SMNVEV (reference sequence). Here the CDR3 DNA reads TGTGCCAGCAGTCAACGGGGGGGCCATGGCTACACCTTC. Amino acids: CASSQRGGHGYTF.

This sequence joins TRBV19 and TRBJ1-6; 11 positions match TRBD1. This CDR3 region has 17 residues. Germline assignment: CDR1 LNHDA and CDR2 SQIVND (reference sequence). The junction had 10 bases not matched to a gene; V was cut back by 4 bases and J by 8 bases. CDR3 in amino acids: CASSTMTGTGGYSPLHF. DNA for the CDR3: TGTGCCAGTAGTACGATGACCGGGACAGGGGGTTATTCACCCCTCCACTTT. Full variable domain (remainder filled in from reference TRBV19 and TRBJ1-6): DGGITQSPKYLFRKEGQNVTLSCEQNLNHDAMYWYRQDPGQGLRLIYYSQIVNDFQKGDIAEGYSVSREKKESFPLTVTSAQKNPTAFYLCASSTMTGTGGYSPLHFGNGTRLTVT.

V is TRBV7-2 and J is TRBJ2-5, with TRBD2 matching over 16 bases. CDR3 length: 18 residues. J gave up 4 bases and V 5 bases, and 10 bases lay outside the gene matches. Germline-derived CDR1 and CDR2 are SGHTA and FQGNSA. The CDR3 protein is CASSPTGLAGGRRETQYF. CDR3 DNA sequence: TGTGCCAGCAGCCCCACGGGACTAGCGGGAGGGCGCAGAGAGACCCAGTACTTC.

This clone was detected only once. V gene TRBV6-2 or TRBV6-3 combines with J gene TRBJ2-1; 7 bases align to TRBD1. The CDR3 has 15 amino acids. V was clipped by 2 bases and J by 2 bases; unmatched bases: 3. The V gene's germline CDR1 is MNHEY and CDR2 SVGEGT. CDR3 nucleotide sequence: TGTGCCAGCAGTTACGGGCAGGGGGCCTACAATGAGCAGTTCTTC. As protein: CASSYGQGAYNEQFF.

The chain carries TRBV11-2 and TRBJ1-4, with 7 bases that match TRBD1. CDR1 is SGHAT and CDR2 is FQNNGV in the germline V gene. The CDR3 sequence is 17 residues long. V lost 0 bases to trimming and J lost 8 bases; unmatched junction nucleotides: 12. CDR3 DNA sequence: TGTGCCAGCAGCTTAGATCTATCTACAGGGGCAAAGGAAAAACTGTTTTTT. It translates to CASSLDLSTGAKEKLFF. Using reference TRBV11-2 and TRBJ1-4 for the parts outside the CDR3, the full variable domain is EAGVAQSPRYKIIEKRQSVAFWCNPISGHATLYWYQQILGQGPKLLIQFQNNGVVDDSQLPKDRFSAERLKGVDSTLKIQPAKLEDSAVYLCASSLDLSTGAKEKLFFGSGTQLSVL.

This CDR3 is CASSPTTTNYGYTF. CDR3 in DNA: TGCGCCAGCAGCCCGACAACTACTAACTATGGCTACACCTTC. V usage is TRBV5-1 and J usage is TRBJ1-2; D uncertain. CDR1 SGHRS and CDR2 YFSETQ come from the germline V gene. V lost 4 bases and J 0 bases, leaving 10 bases between the germline ends. The CDR3 has 14 amino acids.

This clone was counted between two and nine times. CDR3 DNA sequence: TGTGCCAGCAGCCCCGGGGGGACAGGGTTGGTCCCCCTCCACTTT. It encodes CASSPGGTGLVPLHF. V usage is TRBV7-2 and J usage is TRBJ1-6; 9 nucleotides agree with TRBD1. Germline V lookup: CDR1 SGHTA, CDR2 FQGNSA. Germline trimming cut 5 bases from V and 13 bases from J; bases unmatched to any gene: 12. CDR3 length: 15 amino acids.

The rearrangement joins TRBV18 to TRBJ1-1; D might be TRBD1 (5 bases). The CDR3 length is 12 residues. Germline assignment: CDR1 KGHSH and CDR2 LQKENI. The V gene lost 4 bases and the J gene lost 5 bases, with 8 bases spanning the gap. This chain's CDR3 is CASSQSGTEAFF. CDR3 DNA sequence: TGTGCCAGCTCACAATCAGGGACTGAAGCTTTCTTT.

The J gene is TRBJ1-5, the V gene TRBV3-1 (or the pseudogene TRBV3-2), with D possibly being TRBD1 (6 bases). V was shortened by 4 bases and J by 4 bases, with 8 bases between the two germline ends. The V gene's germline CDR1 is LGHDT and CDR2 YNNKEL (reference sequence). The CDR3 covers 13 residues. The CDR3 DNA reads TGTGCCAGCAGCCGGGACAAGAATCAGCCCCAGCATTTT. Translating it yields CASSRDKNQPQHF.